This T cell receptor beta chain was documented in a study of technical replicates of blood from several donors. The V gene end was trimmed by 0 bases and the J gene end by 6 bases; junction bases not matched to a gene: 4. CDR1 and CDR2 from the germline V gene are SGHNT and YYREEE (reference sequence). The CDR3 has 14 amino acids. Some clones are missing from TCRdb's copy, which holds only in-frame ones; the method was immunoSEQ multiplex PCR. The profile covers tens of thousands of clones, with about 94% appearing a single time and 0.38% taken by the ten largest. The sequencing input was T cells isolated from PBMCs. The chain carries TRBV5-4 and TRBJ1-2, with 8 bases fitting TRBD1. The origin of this receptor is a human donor in good health. Written as DNA, the CDR3 is TGTGCCAGCAGCTTGGTAGGACAGGGCGATGGCTACACCTTC. Translation: CASSLVGQGDGYTF.